This T cell receptor beta chain was sequenced in a study of regulatory T cells in long-lasting Graves disease. The CDR3 totals 13 residues. Germline-derived CDR1 and CDR2 are SGHTA and FQGNSA. V shed 1 base and J shed 12 bases, with 15 bases lying between them. As for time point: persistent/refractory GD, antithyroid drugs over 5 years with positive TRAb. The TCR library was made from RNA extracted from PBMCs. Recruitment took place at an endocrinology department in Xi'an, China. General study results and limits: The small sample size may have reduced accuracy. Persistent Graves' patients showed less TCR diversity than newly diagnosed ones.

The sample holds a few counts of this clonotype. The target antigen is unknown. Arm-PCR of CDR3 regions and iRepertoire HTBI primers were the basis on which TCR beta libraries were built. Using its own MiXCR run on the multiplex PCR reads, TCRdb lists one record per CDR3 protein. This table has approximately 290,000 distinct CDR3 sequences, more than 20% appearing once. The sequence came from a female donor with Graves disease. The chain employs TRBV7-2 and TRBJ2-5; TRBD2 is a possible D gene (5 bases). The specimen comprised peripheral blood mononuclear cells (PBMCs), sampled when the disease was refractory, from a patient treated with antithyroid drugs. The DNA of the CDR3 is TGTGCCAGCAGCTTAGGGACTGCGGACTCCGAGTACTTC. Its translation: CASSLGTADSEYF.